The 30 T cell receptor beta chains below were found in one sample sequenced in a study of T cells in tuberculosis. Indicated time point: new active TB diagnosis, blood taken before or within 7 days of starting treatment. Using immunoSEQ multiplex PCR, the repertoire was profiled, and TCRdb retains in-frame clones only, with some absent. Of around 40,000 clones in the sample, 94% were seen once. Source: PBMCs, taken at tuberculosis diagnosis. The receptor source for this set is an adult with tuberculosis.

This chain uses TRBV7-2 with TRBJ1-1; D gene uncertain. The CDR3 spans 13 residues. Germline CDR1 SGHTA, CDR2 FQGNSA. V was trimmed by 8 bases and J by 0 bases, leaving 10 bases between them. Here the CDR3 reads CASEFPMNTEAFF. The CDR3 DNA follows: TGTGCCAGCGAGTTCCCCATGAACACTGAAGCTTTCTTT.

This chain joins TRBV5-5 and TRBJ2-7, with 8 positions matching TRBD1. Germline lookup yields CDR1 SGHKS and CDR2 YYEKEE (reference sequence). The CDR3 totals 16 residues. Trimming at V came to 6 bases and at J to 4 bases, leaving 15 bases not matched to a gene. The chain's CDR3 is CASNSDGTGLRYEQYF. The CDR3 bases are TGTGCCAGCAACTCCGATGGGACAGGTCTGCGTTACGAGCAGTACTTC.

The chain carries TRBV19 and TRBJ1-4, with 10 positions matching TRBD1. V was pared by 6 bases and J by 6 bases, with 4 bases of the junction left unmatched. This CDR3 spans 14 amino acids. Germline CDR1 LNHDA, CDR2 SQIVND (reference sequence). Here the CDR3 reads CASRDRGFHEKLFF. In DNA, the CDR3 is TGTGCCAGTAGGGACAGGGGGTTCCATGAAAAACTGTTTTTT.

This sequence joins TRBV4-1 and TRBJ1-3; no reliable D call. Germline V gene lookup returns CDR1 MGHRA and CDR2 YSYEKL. The V end was cut by 4 bases, the J end by 0 bases, with 13 bases between. The CDR3 runs to 16 residues. Here the CDR3 reads CASSRETEFSGNTIYF. Here the CDR3 DNA reads TGCGCCAGCAGCCGGGAGACGGAATTCTCTGGAAACACCATATATTTT.

This chain links TRBV12-5 with TRBJ1-5; D not resolved. The V gene lost 6 bases and the J gene lost 2 bases, with 20 bases spanning the gap. This CDR3 spans 17 amino acids. Germline V gives CDR1 LGHNT, CDR2 FRNRAP. This CDR3 is CASGFATAPGRNQPQHF. DNA for the CDR3: TGTGCTAGTGGGTTTGCGACGGCCCCTGGGCGCAATCAGCCCCAGCATTTT.

The chain recombines TRBV5-1 with TRBJ2-1, with 11 bases fitting TRBD1. Germline loops: CDR1 SGHRS, CDR2 YFSETQ. The J segment lost 8 bases and the V segment lost 4 bases, leaving 5 bases of the junction unmatched. The CDR3 runs to 14 residues. The DNA of the CDR3 is TGCGCCAGCAGCACCCGGGACAGGGGGTATGAGCAGTTCTTC. The encoded protein is CASSTRDRGYEQFF. Full variable domain (rest looked up from reference TRBV5-1 and TRBJ2-1): KAGVTQTPRYLIKTRGQQVTLSCSPISGHRSVSWYQQTPGQGLQFLFEYFSETQRNKGNFPGRFSGRQFSNSRSEMNVSTLELGDSALYLCASSTRDRGYEQFFGPGTRLTVL.

J is TRBJ1-2 and V is TRBV25-1; perhaps TRBD1 as D (5 bases). This CDR3 contains 15 residues. Germline V gene sequence: CDR1 MGHDK, CDR2 SYGVNS. V lost 1 base to trimming and J lost 2 bases, with 11 bases between them. The CDR3 protein is CASSESLGANYGYTF. CDR3 bases: TGTGCCAGCAGTGAATCTCTAGGGGCCAACTATGGCTACACCTTC.

The chain has TRBV14 and TRBJ2-2; D remains unclear. This CDR3 has 15 residues. Per germline, CDR1 SGHDN and CDR2 FVKESK. Trimming stripped 4 bases from V and 4 bases from J, with 13 bases between. CDR3 amino acids: CASSLEVISTGELFF. For the CDR3, the DNA is TGTGCCAGCAGCCTAGAAGTAATCAGCACCGGGGAGCTGTTTTTT.

The rearrangement uses TRBV5-1 and TRBJ2-2; D is possibly TRBD2 (5 bases). Trimming pared 5 bases from V and 2 bases from J, leaving 13 bases between. Germline CDR1 and CDR2: SGHRS and YFSETQ. The CDR3 contains 15 residues. The CDR3 loop is CASRERTANTGELFF. CDR3 in DNA: TGCGCCAGCAGGGAACGGACTGCCAACACCGGGGAGCTGTTTTTT.

This chain links TRBV27 with TRBJ1-2; D not resolved. Looked up from germline, CDR1 is MNHEY and CDR2 is SMNVEV (reference sequence). The length of the CDR3 is 13 residues. V was cut by 2 bases and J by 4 bases, with 8 bases left in between. CDR3 loop: CASSLNSFYGYTF. CDR3 nucleotides: TGTGCCAGCAGTTTAAATTCATTCTATGGCTACACCTTC.

The chain links TRBV7-2 to TRBJ1-2; D perhaps matches TRBD1 (6 bases). Germline V lookup: CDR1 SGHTA, CDR2 FQGNSA. V was clipped by 5 bases and J by 7 bases, with 20 bases between them. There are 15 residues in the CDR3. CDR3 nucleotide sequence: TGTGCCAGCAGCGACCGGGACACGGGCCGGGGTGGCTACACCTTC. This translates into CASSDRDTGRGGYTF.

CDR3 nucleotides: TGTGCCAGCAGTGTGGGGCAACCCCAGCATTTT. Residues: CASSVGQPQHF. The chain recombines TRBV2 with TRBJ1-5, with D tentatively TRBD1 (5 bases). This CDR3 has 11 residues. CDR1 and CDR2 from the germline V gene are SNHLY and FYNNEI. The V gene lost 4 bases and the J gene lost 10 bases, with 8 bases spanning the gap. Together with reference TRBV2 and TRBJ1-5, the CDR3 gives the full variable domain: EPEVTQTPSHQVTQMGQEVILRCVPISNHLYFYWYRQILGQKVEFLVSFYNNEISEKSEIFDDQFSVERPDGSNFTLKIRSTKLEDSAMYFCASSVGQPQHFGDGTRLSIL.

V gene TRBV27 combines with J gene TRBJ2-7; D perhaps matches TRBD1 (5 bases). CDR1 and CDR2 from the germline V gene are MNHEY and SMNVEV (reference sequence). The V and J ends lost 6 bases and 2 bases respectively, with 17 bases between them. This CDR3 is built from 15 residues. The CDR3 region is CASSQPTGNTYEQYF. The CDR3 DNA reads TGTGCCAGCAGCCAACCCACAGGTAACACCTACGAGCAGTACTTC.

CDR3 DNA sequence: TGTGCCAGCAGCTTACAAGACAGGACTCCTGAAGCTTTCTTT. As protein: CASSLQDRTPEAFF. The chain joins TRBV11-3 to TRBJ1-1, with D possibly being TRBD1 (6 bases). The germline V gene has CDR1 SGHNT and CDR2 YENEEA. V was pared by 2 bases and J by 6 bases, with 13 bases between. This CDR3 comprises 14 residues.

This clone was counted once. The V gene is TRBV2, the J gene TRBJ2-6; D may be TRBD1 (5 bases). CDR3 size: 16 residues. Trimming removed 4 bases from V and 0 bases from J, with 10 bases in between. CDR1 and CDR2 from the germline V gene are SNHLY and FYNNEI. CDR3 protein: CASSAGKSSGANVLTF. In DNA, the CDR3 is TGTGCCAGCAGTGCAGGGAAAAGCTCTGGGGCCAACGTCCTGACTTTC. Full variable domain (remainder filled in from reference TRBV2 and TRBJ2-6): EPEVTQTPSHQVTQMGQEVILRCVPISNHLYFYWYRQILGQKVEFLVSFYNNEISEKSEIFDDQFSVERPDGSNFTLKIRSTKLEDSAMYFCASSAGKSSGANVLTFGAGSRLTVL.

V usage is TRBV27 and J usage is TRBJ2-7; weak D call: TRBD2 (5 bases). The CDR3 is 15 residues long. The germline V gene has CDR1 MNHEY and CDR2 SMNVEV (reference sequence). The ends were cut back, 5 bases at V and 0 bases at J, with 14 bases in the middle. CDR3 nucleotides: TGTGCCAGCAGTAGATGGACGGACTTCTCCTACGAGCAGTACTTC. Translation: CASSRWTDFSYEQYF.

This chain links TRBV6-1 with TRBJ2-3; 10 nucleotides match TRBD2. The CDR3 loop spans 15 amino acids. Trimming at V came to 4 bases and at J to 1 base, leaving 2 bases not matched to a gene. CDR1 is MNHNS, CDR2 SASEGT, per germline. The CDR3 region is CASSATSGGTDTQYF. The CDR3 DNA is TGTGCCAGCAGTGCAACTAGCGGGGGCACAGATACGCAGTATTTT.

The genes are TRBV11-2 and TRBJ1-6; no clear D. Trimming pared 9 bases from V and 5 bases from J, leaving 17 bases between. Germline CDR1 reads SGHAT; CDR2 reads FQNNGV. This CDR3 has 15 residues. The CDR3, as DNA: TGTGCCAGTACCCCTGTCAGGTTGGATAATTCACCCCTCCACTTT. Residues: CASTPVRLDNSPLHF.

This clone was observed once. This sequence joins TRBV29-1 and TRBJ1-2; TRBD1 is a possible D gene (6 bases). This CDR3 spans 12 amino acids. Germline loops: CDR1 SQVTM, CDR2 ANQGSEA. The V end was cut by 4 bases, the J end by 3 bases, with 9 bases between. The CDR3 DNA reads TGCAGCGTTGCAGGGGCGGACTATGGCTACACCTTC. Amino acid sequence: CSVAGADYGYTF.

V and J are TRBV5-1 and TRBJ2-4, with D possibly matching TRBD1 (5 bases). V was trimmed by 6 bases and J by 6 bases, leaving 13 bases between them. Germline-derived CDR1 and CDR2 are SGHRS and YFSETQ. This CDR3 spans 13 amino acids. This chain's CDR3 is CASTPPGLNIQYF. In nucleotides, the CDR3 is TGCGCCAGCACCCCCCCAGGGTTAAACATTCAGTACTTC.

The chain joins TRBV11-2 to TRBJ2-7; D unclear. The CDR3 spans 12 residues. CDR1 is SGHAT and CDR2 is FQNNGV in the germline V gene. Between the trimmed V and J ends, which lost 3 bases and 4 bases, there was a span of 7 bases. The CDR3: CASSFEIYEQYF. CDR3 bases: TGTGCCAGCAGCTTTGAGATATACGAGCAGTACTTC. The full variable domain, completed using reference TRBV11-2 and TRBJ2-7, is EAGVAQSPRYKIIEKRQSVAFWCNPISGHATLYWYQQILGQGPKLLIQFQNNGVVDDSQLPKDRFSAERLKGVDSTLKIQPAKLEDSAVYLCASSFEIYEQYFGPGTRLTVT.

The V and J genes are TRBV4-1 and TRBJ2-3; 11 nucleotides line up with TRBD2. The CDR3 extends over 17 amino acids. Germline CDR1 reads MGHRA; CDR2 reads YSYEKL. V dropped 0 bases and J dropped 6; count of bases not matched to a gene: 8. The CDR3 DNA is TGCGCCAGCAGCCAAGATGAGGTAGCGGGGGGGCCTGATACGCAGTATTTT. Residues: CASSQDEVAGGPDTQYF.

The V and J genes are TRBV2 and TRBJ1-2; possible D gene TRBD1, 6 bases. Trimming left V 5 bases short and J 8 bases short, with 15 bases between. The CDR3 consists of 13 residues. Per germline, CDR1 SNHLY and CDR2 FYNNEI. The CDR3 nucleotides read TGTGCCAGCAGTCAGTATTACAGGGAGGGCTACACCTTC. It codes for CASSQYYREGYTF.

The rearrangement links TRBV13 to TRBJ1-2; 8 bases map to TRBD1. CDR3 length equals 15 residues. Germline V gives CDR1 PRHDT, CDR2 FYEKMQ (reference sequence). V lost 0 bases and J lost 3; bases outside the gene matches: 3. The CDR3 protein is CASSLGAGGHYGYTF. CDR3 nucleotides: TGTGCCAGCAGCTTAGGGGCAGGGGGCCACTATGGCTACACCTTC.

V and J are TRBV5-6 and TRBJ1-6; unclear D gene. The CDR3 sequence is 17 residues long. V was shortened by 2 bases and J by 0 bases, with 12 bases between the two germline ends. CDR1 SGHDT and CDR2 YYEEEE come from the germline V gene. CDR3 coding DNA: TGTGCCAGCAGCTTAACAACCCGGAGCTCCTATAATTCACCCCTCCACTTT. Protein: CASSLTTRSSYNSPLHF.

This sequence joins TRBV5-1 and TRBJ2-7, with TRBD1 identical over 11 bases. The germline gives CDR1 SGHRS, CDR2 YFSETQ. J was trimmed by 4 bases and V by 4 bases; bases with no gene match: 13. This CDR3 region has 17 residues. The CDR3 nucleotides are TGCGCCAGCAGCGCCGGGACAGGGGGATTAATCTCATACGAGCAGTACTTC. Amino acids: CASSAGTGGLISYEQYF.

V and J are TRBV6-6 and TRBJ2-2; TRBD2 matches 10 bases. The CDR3 covers 15 residues. V was pared by 2 bases and J by 6 bases, with 3 bases of the junction left unmatched. CDR1 MNHNY and CDR2 SVGAGI come from the germline V gene (reference sequence). The CDR3 protein is CASSYPSGGAGELFF. CDR3 DNA sequence: TGTGCCAGCAGTTACCCCAGCGGGGGGGCCGGGGAGCTGTTTTTT.

The chain has TRBV30 and TRBJ1-4, with TRBD1 matching over 8 bases. This CDR3 spans 13 amino acids. The V segment lost 5 bases and the J segment 3 bases; nucleotides outside the gene matches: 2. Germline V gene sequence: CDR1 GTSNPN, CDR2 SVGIG (reference sequence). Here the CDR3 reads CAWAGGANEKLFF. The DNA of the CDR3 is TGTGCCTGGGCAGGGGGCGCTAATGAAAAACTGTTTTTT.

The V gene is TRBV9, the J gene TRBJ2-5; TRBD2 matches 12 bases. The CDR3 consists of 18 residues. Germline V gene lookup returns CDR1 SGDLS and CDR2 YYNGEE. The V segment lost 4 bases and the J segment 2 bases; nucleotides outside the gene matches: 12. The CDR3 protein is CASSRGTSGSTNQETQYF. Written as DNA, the CDR3 is TGTGCCAGCAGCCGTGGGACTAGCGGGTCTACAAATCAAGAGACCCAGTACTTC.

V usage is TRBV7-8 and J usage is TRBJ1-4; 8 bases fit TRBD1. Unmatched junction bases numbered 9, after V lost 5 bases and J lost 7 bases. The CDR3 spans 15 residues. Per germline, CDR1 SGHVS and CDR2 FQNEAQ. The CDR3 nucleotides read TGTGCCAGCAGCCCTGGACAGGGTTCTTCTGAAAAACTGTTTTTT. Protein product: CASSPGQGSSEKLFF.